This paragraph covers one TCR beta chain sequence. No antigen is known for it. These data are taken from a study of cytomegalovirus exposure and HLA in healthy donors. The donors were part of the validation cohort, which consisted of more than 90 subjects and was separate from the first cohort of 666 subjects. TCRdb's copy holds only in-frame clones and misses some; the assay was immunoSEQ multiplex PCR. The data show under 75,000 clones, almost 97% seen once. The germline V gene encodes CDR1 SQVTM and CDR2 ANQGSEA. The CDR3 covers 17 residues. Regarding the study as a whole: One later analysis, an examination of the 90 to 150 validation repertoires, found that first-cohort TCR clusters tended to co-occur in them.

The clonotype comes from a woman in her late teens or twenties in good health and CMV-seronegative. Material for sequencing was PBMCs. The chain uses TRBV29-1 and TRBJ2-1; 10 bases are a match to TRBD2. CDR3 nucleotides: TGCCAGGGGGAGCTAGCGGGAGACCCTCCCTCCTACAATGAGCAGTTCTTC. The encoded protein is CQGELAGDPPSYNEQFF.